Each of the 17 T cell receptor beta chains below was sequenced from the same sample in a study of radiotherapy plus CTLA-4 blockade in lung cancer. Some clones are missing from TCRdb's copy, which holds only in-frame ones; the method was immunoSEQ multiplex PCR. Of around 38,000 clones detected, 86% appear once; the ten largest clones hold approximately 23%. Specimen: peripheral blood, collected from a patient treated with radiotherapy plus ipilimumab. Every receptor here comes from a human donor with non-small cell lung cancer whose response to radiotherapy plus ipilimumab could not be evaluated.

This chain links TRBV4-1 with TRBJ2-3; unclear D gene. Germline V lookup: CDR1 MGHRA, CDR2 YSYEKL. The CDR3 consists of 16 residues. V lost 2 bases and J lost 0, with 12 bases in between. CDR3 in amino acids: CASSQKGRSSTDTQYF. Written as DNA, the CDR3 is TGCGCCAGCAGCCAAAAAGGCAGGTCTAGCACAGATACGCAGTATTTT.

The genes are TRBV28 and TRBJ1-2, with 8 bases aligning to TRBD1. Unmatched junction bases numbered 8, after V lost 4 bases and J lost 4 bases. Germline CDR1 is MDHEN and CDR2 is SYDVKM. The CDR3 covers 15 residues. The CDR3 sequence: CASSSQGAALYGYTF. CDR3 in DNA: TGTGCCAGCAGTTCCCAGGGGGCGGCCCTCTATGGCTACACCTTC.

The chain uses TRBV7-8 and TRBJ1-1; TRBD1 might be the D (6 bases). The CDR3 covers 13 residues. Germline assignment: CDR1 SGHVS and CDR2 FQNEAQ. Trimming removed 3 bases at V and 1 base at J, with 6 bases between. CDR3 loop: CASSFRGNTEAFF. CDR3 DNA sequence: TGTGCCAGCAGCTTCAGGGGGAACACTGAAGCTTTCTTT.

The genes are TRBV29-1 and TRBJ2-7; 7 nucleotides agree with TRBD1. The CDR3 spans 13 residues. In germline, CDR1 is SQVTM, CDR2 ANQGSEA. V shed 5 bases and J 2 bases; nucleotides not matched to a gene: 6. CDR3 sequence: CSVRTGETYEQYF. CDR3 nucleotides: TGCAGCGTTCGGACAGGAGAAACCTACGAGCAGTACTTC.

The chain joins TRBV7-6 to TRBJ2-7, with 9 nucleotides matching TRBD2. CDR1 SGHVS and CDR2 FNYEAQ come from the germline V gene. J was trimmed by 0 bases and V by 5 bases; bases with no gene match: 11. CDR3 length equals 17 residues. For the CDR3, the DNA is TGTGCCAGCAGCCCCAAGCCCCTAGCGGGGCGCTCCTACGAGCAGTACTTC. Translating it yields CASSPKPLAGRSYEQYF.

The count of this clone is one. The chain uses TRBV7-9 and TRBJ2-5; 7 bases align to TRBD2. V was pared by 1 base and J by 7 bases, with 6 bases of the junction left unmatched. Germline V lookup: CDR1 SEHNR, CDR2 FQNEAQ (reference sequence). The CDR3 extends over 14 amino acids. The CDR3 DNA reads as TGTGCCAGCAGCTTAGATGGCTCGGGGGGGACCCAGTACTTC. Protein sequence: CASSLDGSGGTQYF.

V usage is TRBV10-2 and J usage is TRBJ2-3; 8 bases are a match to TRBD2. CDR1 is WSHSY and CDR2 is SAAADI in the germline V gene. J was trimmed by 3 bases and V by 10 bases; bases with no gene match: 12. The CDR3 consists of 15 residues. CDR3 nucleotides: TGCGCCACCGAAACGGGAGGGCCGACGACAGATACGCAGTATTTT. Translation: CATETGGPTTDTQYF.

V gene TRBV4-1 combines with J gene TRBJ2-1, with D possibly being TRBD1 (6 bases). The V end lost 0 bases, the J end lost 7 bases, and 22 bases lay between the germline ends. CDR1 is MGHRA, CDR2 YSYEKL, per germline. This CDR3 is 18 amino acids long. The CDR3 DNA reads TGCGCCAGCAGCCAAGATAGGTTTCTGGGGGCTCTGGAGAATGAGCAGTTCTTC. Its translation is CASSQDRFLGALENEQFF.

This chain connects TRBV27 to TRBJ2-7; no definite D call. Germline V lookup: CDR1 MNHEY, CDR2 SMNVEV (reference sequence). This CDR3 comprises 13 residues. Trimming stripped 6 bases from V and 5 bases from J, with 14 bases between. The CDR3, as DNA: TGTGCCAGCAGCCTTACAACCCTCCACGAGCAGTACTTC. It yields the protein CASSLTTLHEQYF.

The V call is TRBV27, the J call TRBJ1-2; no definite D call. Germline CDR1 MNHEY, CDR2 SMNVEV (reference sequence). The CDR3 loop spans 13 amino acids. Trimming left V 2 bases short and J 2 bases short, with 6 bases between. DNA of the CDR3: TGTGCCAGCAGTTTAACGGGAAACTATGGCTACACCTTC. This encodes CASSLTGNYGYTF.

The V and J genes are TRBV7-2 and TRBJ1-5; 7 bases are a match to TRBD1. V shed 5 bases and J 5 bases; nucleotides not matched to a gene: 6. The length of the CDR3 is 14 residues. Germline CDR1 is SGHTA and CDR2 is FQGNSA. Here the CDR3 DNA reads TGTGCCAGCAGCCAAAGGACAGGAGATCAGCCCCAGCATTTT. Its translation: CASSQRTGDQPQHF.

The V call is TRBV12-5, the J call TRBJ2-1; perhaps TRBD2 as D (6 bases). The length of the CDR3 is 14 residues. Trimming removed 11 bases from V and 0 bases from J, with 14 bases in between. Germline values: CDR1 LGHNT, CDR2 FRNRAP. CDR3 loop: CASGAGSSYNEQFF. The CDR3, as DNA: TGTGCTTCTGGGGCGGGGAGCTCCTACAATGAGCAGTTCTTC. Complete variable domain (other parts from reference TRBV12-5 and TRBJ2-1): DARVTQTPRHKVTEMGQEVTMRCQPILGHNTVFWYRQTMMQGLELLAYFRNRAPLDDSGMPKDRFSAEMPDATLATLKIQPSEPRDSAVYFCASGAGSSYNEQFFGPGTRLTVL.

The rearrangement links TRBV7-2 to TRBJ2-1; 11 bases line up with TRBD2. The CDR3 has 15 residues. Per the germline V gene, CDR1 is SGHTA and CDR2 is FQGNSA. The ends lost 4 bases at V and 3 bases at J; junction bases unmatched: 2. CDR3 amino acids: CASSSGTSGYNEQFF. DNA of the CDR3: TGTGCCAGCAGCTCCGGGACTAGCGGCTACAATGAGCAGTTCTTC. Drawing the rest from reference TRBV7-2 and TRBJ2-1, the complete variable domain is GAGVSQSPSNKVTEKGKDVELRCDPISGHTALYWYRQSLGQGLEFLIYFQGNSAPDKSGLPSDRFSAERTGGSVSTLTIQRTQQEDSAVYLCASSSGTSGYNEQFFGPGTRLTVL.

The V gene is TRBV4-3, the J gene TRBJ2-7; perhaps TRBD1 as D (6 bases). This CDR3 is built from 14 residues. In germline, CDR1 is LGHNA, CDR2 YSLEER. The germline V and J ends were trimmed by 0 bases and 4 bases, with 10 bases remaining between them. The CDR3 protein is CASSQEGASYEQYF. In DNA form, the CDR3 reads TGCGCCAGCAGCCAAGAGGGGGCATCTTACGAGCAGTACTTC.

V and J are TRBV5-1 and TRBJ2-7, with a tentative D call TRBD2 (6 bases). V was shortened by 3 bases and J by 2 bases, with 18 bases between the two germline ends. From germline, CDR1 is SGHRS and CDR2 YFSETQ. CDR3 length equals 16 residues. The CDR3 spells CASSWEATLPTYEQYF. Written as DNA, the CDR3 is TGCGCCAGCAGCTGGGAGGCCACCCTGCCGACCTACGAGCAGTACTTC.

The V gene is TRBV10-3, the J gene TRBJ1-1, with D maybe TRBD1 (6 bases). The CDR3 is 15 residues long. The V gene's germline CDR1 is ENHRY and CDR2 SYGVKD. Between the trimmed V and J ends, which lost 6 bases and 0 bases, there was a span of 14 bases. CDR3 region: CAIRGGQGVNTEAFF. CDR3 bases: TGTGCCATCAGGGGGGGGCAAGGGGTGAACACTGAAGCTTTCTTT.

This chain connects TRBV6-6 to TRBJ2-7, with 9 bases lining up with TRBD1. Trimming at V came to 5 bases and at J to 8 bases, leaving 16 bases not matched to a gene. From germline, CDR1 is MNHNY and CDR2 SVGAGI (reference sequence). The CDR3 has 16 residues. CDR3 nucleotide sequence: TGTGCCAGCAGTGTCCCCCAGGACAGGGGAGTTGGAAAGCAGTACTTC. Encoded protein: CASSVPQDRGVGKQYF.